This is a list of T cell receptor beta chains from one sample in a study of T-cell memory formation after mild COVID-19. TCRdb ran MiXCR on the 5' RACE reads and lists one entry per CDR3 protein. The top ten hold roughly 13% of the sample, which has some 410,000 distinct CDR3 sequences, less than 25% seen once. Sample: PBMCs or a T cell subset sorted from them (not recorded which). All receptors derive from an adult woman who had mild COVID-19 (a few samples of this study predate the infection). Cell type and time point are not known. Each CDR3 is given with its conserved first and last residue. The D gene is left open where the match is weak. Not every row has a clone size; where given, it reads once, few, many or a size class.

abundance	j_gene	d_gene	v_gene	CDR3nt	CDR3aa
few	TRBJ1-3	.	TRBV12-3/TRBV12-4	TGTGCCAGCAGCCGGGACGTCCGAGTGGGTGGAAACACCATATATTTT	CASSRDVRVGGNTIYF
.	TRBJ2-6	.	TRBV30	TGTGCCTGGAGTCGCGCCAACGTCCTGACTTTC	CAWSRANVLTF
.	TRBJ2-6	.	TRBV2	TGTGCCAGCAGGAGACTTGACTCTGGGGCCAACGTCCTGACTTTC	CASRRLDSGANVLTF
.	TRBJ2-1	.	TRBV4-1	TGCGCCAGCAGCCGGCTACCCACGGGAGCGCAGTTCTTC	CASSRLPTGAQFF
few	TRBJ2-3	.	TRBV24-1	TGTGCCACCAGTGACAAGACAGGTCCCACAGATACGCAGTATTTT	CATSDKTGPTDTQYF
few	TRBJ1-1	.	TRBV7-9	TGTGCCAGCAGCCCCATGGCGGGATCTCGGGGAAAAGCTTTCTTT	CASSPMAGSRGKAFF
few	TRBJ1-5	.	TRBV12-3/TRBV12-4	TGTGCCAGCAGGGAGTCAGGGTTAAGCCAGCCCCAGCATTTT	CASRESGLSQPQHF
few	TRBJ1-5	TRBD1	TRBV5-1	TGCGCCAGCAGCTTGGGGGACAGGTCAAATCAGCCCCAGCATTTT	CASSLGDRSNQPQHF
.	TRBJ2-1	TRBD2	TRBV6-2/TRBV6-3	TGTGCCAGCAGTTACTTGTCTAGCGGGAGAAGTGAGCAGTTCTTC	CASSYLSSGRSEQFF
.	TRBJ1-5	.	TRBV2	TGTGCCAGCAAGGATGAAGCATACAATCAGCCCCAGCATTTT	CASKDEAYNQPQHF
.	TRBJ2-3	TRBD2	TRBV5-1	TGCGCCAGCAGCTTGGCTTTGCGGGGAGGGGATACGCAGTATTTT	CASSLALRGGDTQYF